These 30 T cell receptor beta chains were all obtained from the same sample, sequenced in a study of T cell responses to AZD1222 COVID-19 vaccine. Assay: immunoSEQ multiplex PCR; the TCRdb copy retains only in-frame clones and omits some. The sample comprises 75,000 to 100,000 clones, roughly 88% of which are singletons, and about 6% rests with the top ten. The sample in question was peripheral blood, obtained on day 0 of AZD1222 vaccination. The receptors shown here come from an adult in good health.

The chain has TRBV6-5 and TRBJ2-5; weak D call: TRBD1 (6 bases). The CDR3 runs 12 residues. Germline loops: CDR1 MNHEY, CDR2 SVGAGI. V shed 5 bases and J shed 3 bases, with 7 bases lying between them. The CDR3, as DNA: TGTGCCAGCAGTCAGGGGAAAGAGACCCAGTACTTC. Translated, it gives CASSQGKETQYF.

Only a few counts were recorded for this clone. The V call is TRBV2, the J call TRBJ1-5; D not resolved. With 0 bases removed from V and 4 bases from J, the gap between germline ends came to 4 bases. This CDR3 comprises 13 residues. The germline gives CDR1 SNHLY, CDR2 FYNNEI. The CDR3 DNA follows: TGTGCCAGCAGTGAAGCGCCAAATCAGCCCCAGCATTTT. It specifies CASSEAPNQPQHF.

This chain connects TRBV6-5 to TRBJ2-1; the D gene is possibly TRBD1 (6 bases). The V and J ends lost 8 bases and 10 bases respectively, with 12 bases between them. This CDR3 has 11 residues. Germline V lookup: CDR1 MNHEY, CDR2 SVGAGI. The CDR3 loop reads CASPLGTEQFF. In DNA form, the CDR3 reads TGTGCCAGCCCCCTTGGGACAGAGCAGTTCTTC.

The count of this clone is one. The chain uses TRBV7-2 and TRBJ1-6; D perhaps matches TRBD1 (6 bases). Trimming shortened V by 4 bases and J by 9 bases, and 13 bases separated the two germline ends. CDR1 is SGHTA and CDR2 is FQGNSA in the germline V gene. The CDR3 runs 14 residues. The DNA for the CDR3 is TGTGCCAGCAGCTCTCCTAGGGGGGCTTCACCCCTCCACTTT. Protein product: CASSSPRGASPLHF.

The CDR3 sequence is CASVLAGGSAYEQYF. The CDR3 nucleotides are TGTGCCAGCGTGCTAGCGGGAGGGTCCGCCTACGAGCAGTACTTC. The chain has TRBV7-8 and TRBJ2-7, with 12 bases matching TRBD2. The CDR3 has 15 amino acids. Germline V gene lookup returns CDR1 SGHVS and CDR2 FQNEAQ. V dropped 8 bases and J dropped 2; count of bases not matched to a gene: 7.

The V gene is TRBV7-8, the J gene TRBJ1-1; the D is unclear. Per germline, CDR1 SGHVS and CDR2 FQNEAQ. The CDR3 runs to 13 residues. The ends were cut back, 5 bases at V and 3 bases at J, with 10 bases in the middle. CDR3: CASSPKRDTEAFF. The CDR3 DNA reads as TGTGCCAGCAGCCCGAAACGGGACACTGAAGCTTTCTTT.

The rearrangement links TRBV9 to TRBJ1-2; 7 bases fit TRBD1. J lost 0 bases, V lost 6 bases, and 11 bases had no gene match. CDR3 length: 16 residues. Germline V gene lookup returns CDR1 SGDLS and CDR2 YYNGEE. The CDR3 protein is CASNDGQDGANYGYTF. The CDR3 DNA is TGTGCCAGCAACGACGGACAGGATGGAGCTAACTATGGCTACACCTTC.

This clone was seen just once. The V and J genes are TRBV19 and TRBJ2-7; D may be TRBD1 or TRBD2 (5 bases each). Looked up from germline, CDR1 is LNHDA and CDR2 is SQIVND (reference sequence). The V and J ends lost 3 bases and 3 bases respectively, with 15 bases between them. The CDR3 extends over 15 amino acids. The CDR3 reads CASSISGHPIYEQYF. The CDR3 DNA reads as TGTGCCAGTAGTATCTCGGGGCACCCGATCTACGAGCAGTACTTC.

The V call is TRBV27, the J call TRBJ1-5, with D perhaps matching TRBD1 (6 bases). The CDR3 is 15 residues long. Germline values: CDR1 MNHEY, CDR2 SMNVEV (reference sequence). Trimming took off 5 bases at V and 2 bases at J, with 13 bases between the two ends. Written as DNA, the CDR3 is TGTGCCAGCAGTCCACAGGGTCTCGGCAATCAGCCCCAGCATTTT. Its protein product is CASSPQGLGNQPQHF.

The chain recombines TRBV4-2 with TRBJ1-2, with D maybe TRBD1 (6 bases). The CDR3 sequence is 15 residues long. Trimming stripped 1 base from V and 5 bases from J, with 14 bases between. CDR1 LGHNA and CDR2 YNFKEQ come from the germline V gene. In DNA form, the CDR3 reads TGTGCCAGCAGCCAAGCCACGGAGGGGGTTTATGGCTACACCTTC. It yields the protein CASSQATEGVYGYTF.

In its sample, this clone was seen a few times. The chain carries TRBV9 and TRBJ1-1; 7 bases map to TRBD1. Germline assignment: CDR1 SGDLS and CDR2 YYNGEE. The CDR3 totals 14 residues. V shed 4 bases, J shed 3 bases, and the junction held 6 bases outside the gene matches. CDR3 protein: CASSTRQGDTEAFF. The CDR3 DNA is TGTGCCAGCAGCACCCGACAGGGCGACACTGAAGCTTTCTTT.

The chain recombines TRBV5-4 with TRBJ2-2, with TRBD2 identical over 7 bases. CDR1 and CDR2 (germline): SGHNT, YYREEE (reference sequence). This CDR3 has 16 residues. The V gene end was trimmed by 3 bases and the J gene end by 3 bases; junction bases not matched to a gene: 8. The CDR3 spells CASSSAGDWDTGELFF. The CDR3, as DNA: TGTGCCAGCAGCTCGGCGGGGGATTGGGACACCGGGGAGCTGTTTTTT.

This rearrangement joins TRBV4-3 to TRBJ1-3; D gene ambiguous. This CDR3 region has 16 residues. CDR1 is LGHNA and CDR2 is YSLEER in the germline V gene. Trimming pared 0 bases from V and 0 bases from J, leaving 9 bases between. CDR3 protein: CASSQDRTGSGNTIYF. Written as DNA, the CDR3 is TGCGCCAGCAGCCAAGATCGCACGGGCTCTGGAAACACCATATATTTT.

CDR3 bases: TGCAGCGTCGGCACCGGGGAGCTGTTTTTT. Encoded protein: CSVGTGELFF. The rearrangement joins TRBV29-1 to TRBJ2-2, with no clear D. Per germline, CDR1 SQVTM and CDR2 ANQGSEA. Trimming took off 6 bases at V and 4 bases at J, with 3 bases between the two ends. There are 10 residues in the CDR3.

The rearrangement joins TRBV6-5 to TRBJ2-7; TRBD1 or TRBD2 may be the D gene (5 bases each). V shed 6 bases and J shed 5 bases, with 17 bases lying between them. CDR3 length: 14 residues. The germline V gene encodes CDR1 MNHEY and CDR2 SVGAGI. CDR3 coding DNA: TGTGCCAGCAGCTCCCAACGTCGGGGCCACGAGCAGTACTTC. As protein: CASSSQRRGHEQYF.

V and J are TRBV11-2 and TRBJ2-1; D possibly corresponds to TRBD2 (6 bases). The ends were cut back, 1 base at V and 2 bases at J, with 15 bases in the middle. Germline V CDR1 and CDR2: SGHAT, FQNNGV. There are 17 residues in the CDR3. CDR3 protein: CASSLAIGGPAYNEQFF. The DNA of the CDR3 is TGTGCCAGCAGCTTAGCTATTGGAGGGCCAGCCTACAATGAGCAGTTCTTC. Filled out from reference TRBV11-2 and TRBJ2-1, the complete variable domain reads EAGVAQSPRYKIIEKRQSVAFWCNPISGHATLYWYQQILGQGPKLLIQFQNNGVVDDSQLPKDRFSAERLKGVDSTLKIQPAKLEDSAVYLCASSLAIGGPAYNEQFFGPGTRLTVL.

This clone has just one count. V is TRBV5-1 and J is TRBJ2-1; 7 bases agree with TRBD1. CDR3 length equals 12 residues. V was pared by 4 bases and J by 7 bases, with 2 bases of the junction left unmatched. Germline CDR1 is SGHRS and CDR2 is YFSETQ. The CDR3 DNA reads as TGCGCCAGCAGCCTGACAGGGAATGAGCAGTTCTTC. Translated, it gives CASSLTGNEQFF.

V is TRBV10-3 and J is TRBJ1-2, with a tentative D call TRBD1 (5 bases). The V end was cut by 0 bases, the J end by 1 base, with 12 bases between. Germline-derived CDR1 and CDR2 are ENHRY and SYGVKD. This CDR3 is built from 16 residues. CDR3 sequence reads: CAISESGARSNYGYTF. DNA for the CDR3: TGTGCCATCAGTGAGTCCGGGGCCAGAAGTAACTATGGCTACACCTTC.

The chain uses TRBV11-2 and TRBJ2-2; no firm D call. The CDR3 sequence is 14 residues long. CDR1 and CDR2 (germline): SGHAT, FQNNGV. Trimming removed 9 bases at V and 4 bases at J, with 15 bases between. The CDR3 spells CASMTLLFTGELFF. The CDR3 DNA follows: TGTGCCAGTATGACACTATTGTTCACCGGGGAGCTGTTTTTT.

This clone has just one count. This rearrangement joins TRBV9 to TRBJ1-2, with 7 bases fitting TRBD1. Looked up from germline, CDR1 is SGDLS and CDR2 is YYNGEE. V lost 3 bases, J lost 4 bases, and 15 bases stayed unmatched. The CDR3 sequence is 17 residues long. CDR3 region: CASSATWGRGYSYGYTF. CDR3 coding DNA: TGTGCCAGCAGCGCCACCTGGGGCAGGGGGTATTCCTATGGCTACACCTTC. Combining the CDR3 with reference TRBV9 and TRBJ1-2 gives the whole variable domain DSGVTQTPKHLITATGQRVTLRCSPRSGDLSVYWYQQSLDQGLQFLIQYYNGEERAKGNILERFSAQQFPDLHSELNLSSLELGDSALYFCASSATWGRGYSYGYTFGSGTRLTVV.

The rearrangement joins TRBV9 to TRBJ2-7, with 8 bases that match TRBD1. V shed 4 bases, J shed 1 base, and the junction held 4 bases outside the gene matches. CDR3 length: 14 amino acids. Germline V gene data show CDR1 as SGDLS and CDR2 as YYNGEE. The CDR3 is CASSPRDRSYEQYF. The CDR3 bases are TGTGCCAGCAGCCCCCGGGACAGGTCCTACGAGCAGTACTTC.

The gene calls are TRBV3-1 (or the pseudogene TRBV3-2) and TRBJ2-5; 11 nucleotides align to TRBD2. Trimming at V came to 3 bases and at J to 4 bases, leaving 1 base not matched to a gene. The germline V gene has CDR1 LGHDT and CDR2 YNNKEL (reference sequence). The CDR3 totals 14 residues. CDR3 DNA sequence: TGTGCCAGCAGCCATACTAGCGGGGGAGAGACCCAGTACTTC. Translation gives CASSHTSGGETQYF.

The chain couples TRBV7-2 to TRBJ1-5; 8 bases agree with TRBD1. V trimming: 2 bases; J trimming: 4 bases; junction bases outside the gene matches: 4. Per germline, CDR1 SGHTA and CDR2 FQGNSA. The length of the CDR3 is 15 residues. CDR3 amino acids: CASSLKGQENQPQHF. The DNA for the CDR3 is TGTGCCAGCAGCTTAAAGGGACAGGAGAATCAGCCCCAGCATTTT.

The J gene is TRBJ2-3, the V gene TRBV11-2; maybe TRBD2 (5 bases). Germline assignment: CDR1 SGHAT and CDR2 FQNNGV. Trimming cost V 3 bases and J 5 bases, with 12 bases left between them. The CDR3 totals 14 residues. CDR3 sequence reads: CASSLGREVDTQYF. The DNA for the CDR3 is TGTGCCAGCAGCTTGGGGAGAGAAGTAGATACGCAGTATTTT. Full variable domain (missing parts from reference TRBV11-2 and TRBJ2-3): EAGVAQSPRYKIIEKRQSVAFWCNPISGHATLYWYQQILGQGPKLLIQFQNNGVVDDSQLPKDRFSAERLKGVDSTLKIQPAKLEDSAVYLCASSLGREVDTQYFGPGTRLTVL.

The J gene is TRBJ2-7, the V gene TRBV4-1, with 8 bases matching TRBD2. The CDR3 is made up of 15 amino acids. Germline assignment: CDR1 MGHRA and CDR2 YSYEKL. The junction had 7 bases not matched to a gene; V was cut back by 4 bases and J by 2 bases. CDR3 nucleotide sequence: TGCGCCAGCAGCCTGGGGCTAGCGGGCCCCTACGAGCAGTACTTC. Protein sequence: CASSLGLAGPYEQYF.

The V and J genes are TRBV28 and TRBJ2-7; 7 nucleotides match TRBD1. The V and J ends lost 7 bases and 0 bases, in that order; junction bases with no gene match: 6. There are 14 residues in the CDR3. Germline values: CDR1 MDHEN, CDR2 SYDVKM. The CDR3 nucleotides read TGTGCCAGCATCGTAGCAGGGGGCTCCTACGAGCAGTACTTC. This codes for CASIVAGGSYEQYF.

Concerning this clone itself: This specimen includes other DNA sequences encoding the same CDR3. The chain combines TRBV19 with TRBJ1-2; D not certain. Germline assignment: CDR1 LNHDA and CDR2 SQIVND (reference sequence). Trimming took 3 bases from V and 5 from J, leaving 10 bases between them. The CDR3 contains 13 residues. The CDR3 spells CASSIWTGYGYTF. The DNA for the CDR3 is TGTGCCAGTAGTATCTGGACGGGGTATGGCTACACCTTC.

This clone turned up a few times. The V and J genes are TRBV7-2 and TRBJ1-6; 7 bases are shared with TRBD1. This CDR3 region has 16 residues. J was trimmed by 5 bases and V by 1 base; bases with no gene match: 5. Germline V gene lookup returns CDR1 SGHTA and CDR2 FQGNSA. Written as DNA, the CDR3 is TGTGCCAGCAGCTTAGTAGGGACAGCTCATAATTCACCCCTCCACTTT. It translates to CASSLVGTAHNSPLHF.

The CDR3 coding sequence is TGCGCCAGCAGCTTCGGGACTAGCGGCACCGGGGAGCTGTTTTTT. Protein sequence: CASSFGTSGTGELFF. The rearrangement links TRBV5-1 to TRBJ2-2, with 11 positions matching TRBD2. V shed 2 bases and J 4 bases; nucleotides not matched to a gene: 1. Germline-derived CDR1 and CDR2 are SGHRS and YFSETQ. CDR3 length equals 15 residues. The entire variable domain, with the rest obtained from reference TRBV5-1 and TRBJ2-2, is as follows: KAGVTQTPRYLIKTRGQQVTLSCSPISGHRSVSWYQQTPGQGLQFLFEYFSETQRNKGNFPGRFSGRQFSNSRSEMNVSTLELGDSALYLCASSFGTSGTGELFFGEGSRLTVL.

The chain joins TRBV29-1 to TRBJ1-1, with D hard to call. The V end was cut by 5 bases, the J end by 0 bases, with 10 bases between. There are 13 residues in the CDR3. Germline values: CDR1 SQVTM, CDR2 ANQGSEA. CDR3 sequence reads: CSVRSELNTEAFF. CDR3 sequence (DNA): TGCAGCGTTAGGTCAGAATTGAACACTGAAGCTTTCTTT.